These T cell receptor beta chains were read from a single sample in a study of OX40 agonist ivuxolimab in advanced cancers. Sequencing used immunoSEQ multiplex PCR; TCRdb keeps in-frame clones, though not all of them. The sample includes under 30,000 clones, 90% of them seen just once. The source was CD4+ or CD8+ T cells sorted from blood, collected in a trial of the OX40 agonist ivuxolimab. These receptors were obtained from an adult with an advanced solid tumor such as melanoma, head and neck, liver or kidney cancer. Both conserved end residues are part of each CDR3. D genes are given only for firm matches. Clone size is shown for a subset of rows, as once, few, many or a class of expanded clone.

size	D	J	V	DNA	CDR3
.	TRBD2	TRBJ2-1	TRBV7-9	TGTGCCAGCAGCCCCGGGACTAGCGGGAGTTACAATGAGCAGTTCTTC	CASSPGTSGSYNEQFF
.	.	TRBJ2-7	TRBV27	TGTGCCAGCAGTTTATCCTTAGACAGTCGCTCCTACGAGCAGTACTTC	CASSLSLDSRSYEQYF
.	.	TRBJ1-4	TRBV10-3	TGTGCCATCAGTGACACCGGACAAGCAACTAATGAAAAACTGTTTTTT	CAISDTGQATNEKLFF
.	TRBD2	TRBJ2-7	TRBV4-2	TGTGCCAGCTCACCGGGGGGCTACGAGCAGTACTTC	CASSPGGYEQYF
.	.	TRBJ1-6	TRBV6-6	TGTGCCAGCAGTTACTCGCCTAATTCACCCCTCCACTTT	CASSYSPNSPLHF
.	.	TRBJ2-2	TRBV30	TGTGCCTGGAGGGGGGGTCCCGGGGAGCTGTTTTTT	CAWRGGPGELFF
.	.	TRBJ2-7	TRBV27	TGTGCCAGCAGTTTTTCTTCCTCCTACGAGCAGTACTTC	CASSFSSSYEQYF
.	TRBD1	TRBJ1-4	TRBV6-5	TGTGCCAGCAGTTACTCGAATGTCAGGGGGGTTGAAAAACTGTTTTTT	CASSYSNVRGVEKLFF
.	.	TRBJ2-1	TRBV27	TGTGCCAGCACCAAGGGGCGGAACTCCTACAATGAGCAGTTCTTC	CASTKGRNSYNEQFF
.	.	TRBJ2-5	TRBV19	TGTGCCAGTAGTACCCACCCTGGGGGATTGGAGGAGACCCAGTACTTC	CASSTHPGGLEETQYF
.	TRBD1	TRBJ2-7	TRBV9	TGTGCCAGCAGCGCGAGGACAGGGGGCTTCTACGAGCAGTACTTC	CASSARTGGFYEQYF
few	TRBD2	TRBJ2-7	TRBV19	TGTGCCAGTAGTTGGACTAGCGGCACCTACGAGCAGTACTTC	CASSWTSGTYEQYF
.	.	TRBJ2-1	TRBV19	TGTGCCAGTAGTTGGGGACAACTCTCCTACAATGAGCAGTTCTTC	CASSWGQLSYNEQFF
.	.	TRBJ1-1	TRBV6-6	TGTGCCAGTATAACACAATCCCACACTGAAGCTTTCTTT	CASITQSHTEAFF
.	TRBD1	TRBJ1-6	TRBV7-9	TGTGCCAGCAGCTATTCCCGGACAGGATCTAATTCACCCCTCCACTTT	CASSYSRTGSNSPLHF
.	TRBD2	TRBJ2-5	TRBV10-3	TGTGCCATCAGTGATATTGGGCGGGAGACGGGGGGGCAAGAGACCCAGTACTTC	CAISDIGRETGGQETQYF
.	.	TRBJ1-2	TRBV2	TGTGCCAGCAGTGGTGGGGGATTGCTTGGCTACACCTTC	CASSGGGLLGYTF
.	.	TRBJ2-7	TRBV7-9	TGTGCCAGCAGCTTGGTGGCAGGGGATTCCTACGAGCAGTACTTC	CASSLVAGDSYEQYF
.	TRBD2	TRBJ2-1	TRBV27	TGTGCCAGCAGTCCTGGGGGGGGCGGGAGGAATGAGCAGTTCTTC	CASSPGGGGRNEQFF
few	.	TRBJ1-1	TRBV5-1	TGCGCCAGCAGCACTGCGGGGTATTCTGAAGCTTTCTTT	CASSTAGYSEAFF
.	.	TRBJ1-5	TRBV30	TGTGCCTGGAGCCGGGGGGTCGATAGCAATCAGCCCCAGCATTTT	CAWSRGVDSNQPQHF
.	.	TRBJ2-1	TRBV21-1	TGTGCCAGCACCTCACCCAGAGAGTTCTTC	CASTSPREFF
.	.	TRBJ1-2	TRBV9	TGTGCCAGCAGCACCCACGGGACACCGGGCCCCACCTTC	CASSTHGTPGPTF
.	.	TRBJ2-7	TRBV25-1	TGTGCCAGCAGTGAATTAAAGGGCTACGAGCAGTACTTC	CASSELKGYEQYF
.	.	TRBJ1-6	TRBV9	TGTGCCAGCAGCCCAGGCCCCCAGGGCTCCTATAATTCACCCCTCCACTTT	CASSPGPQGSYNSPLHF
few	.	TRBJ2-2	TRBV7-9	TGTGCCAGCAGCTTATGGGCAGGGCGACACACCGGGGAGCTGTTTTTT	CASSLWAGRHTGELFF
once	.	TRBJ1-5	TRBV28	TGTGCCAGCAGCCCCACCGGGGGAAACAATCAGCCCCAGCATTTT	CASSPTGGNNQPQHF
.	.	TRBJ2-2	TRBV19	TGTGCCAGTAGCGGACTATCCGGGGAGCTGTTTTTT	CASSGLSGELFF
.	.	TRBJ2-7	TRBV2	TGTGCCAGCGCCCCCGACCGCGAGCAGTACTTC	CASAPDREQYF
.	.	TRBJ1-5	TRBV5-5	TGTGCCAGCAGCTCCCGGGACGGCAATCAGCCCCAGCATTTT	CASSSRDGNQPQHF
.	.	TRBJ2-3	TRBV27	TGTGCCAGCAGGGGTTTTACGCAGTATTTT	CASRGFTQYF
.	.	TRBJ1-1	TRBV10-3	TGTGCCATCGGGGGCCTCGGAGACCACACTGAAGCTTTCTTT	CAIGGLGDHTEAFF